Below are 32 T cell receptor beta chains sequenced from a single sample in a study of long-term antiretroviral therapy in people with HIV. Version v3.0 of the immunoSEQ assay was performed at survey level. Assay used: immunoSEQ multiplex PCR; TCRdb lists only in-frame clones, some missing. Of around 40,000 clones listed, 70% to 90% are singletons. The sequenced sample was unsorted PBMCs, obtained 2.2 years after starting antiretroviral therapy. The receptors here all came from a man younger than 30 with HIV.

The chain has TRBV2 and TRBJ1-5; TRBD1 agrees at 7 bases. Germline V gene data show CDR1 as SNHLY and CDR2 as FYNNEI. The trim removed 8 bases at V and 2 bases at J, leaving 3 bases unmatched. This CDR3 region has 13 residues. The CDR3 nucleotides are TGTGCCAGCGGAGGGACAGGCAATCAGCCCCAGCATTTT. Protein sequence: CASGGTGNQPQHF.

This clone was counted a few times. The chain has TRBV2 and TRBJ2-7; TRBD2 is a possible D gene (6 bases). CDR3 length: 16 amino acids. The V end lost 4 bases, the J end lost 5 bases, and 21 bases lay between the germline ends. Germline V gene data show CDR1 as SNHLY and CDR2 as FYNNEI. The CDR3 DNA is TGTGCCAGCAGTGTACCGCGGGACTTGGCAGGACACGAGCAGTACTTC. Protein product: CASSVPRDLAGHEQYF.

V and J are TRBV27 and TRBJ2-1; unclear D gene. The ends were cut back, 0 bases at V and 3 bases at J, with 9 bases in the middle. Looked up from germline, CDR1 is MNHEY and CDR2 is SMNVEV (reference sequence). This CDR3 region has 15 residues. Written as DNA, the CDR3 is TGTGCCAGCAGTTTATCGTCCGGATTCTACAATGAGCAGTTCTTC. It is translated as CASSLSSGFYNEQFF.

The chain employs TRBV27 and TRBJ2-3, with 9 bases identical to TRBD2. CDR1 and CDR2 (germline): MNHEY, SMNVEV (reference sequence). This CDR3 comprises 15 residues. Trimming cost V 5 bases and J 2 bases; bases outside gene matches: 5. The CDR3 loop is CASSRTSANTDTQYF. The CDR3 region has the DNA TGTGCCAGCAGTCGGACTAGCGCGAACACAGATACGCAGTATTTT.

In its sample, this clone was seen once. The V gene is TRBV28, the J gene TRBJ2-7, with 8 bases aligning to TRBD2. The CDR3 has 15 amino acids. Trimming at V came to 1 base and at J to 4 bases, leaving 6 bases not matched to a gene. Germline-derived CDR1 and CDR2 are MDHEN and SYDVKM. CDR3: CASSLFGTSGYEQYF. DNA for the CDR3: TGTGCCAGCAGTTTATTTGGGACTAGTGGGTACGAGCAGTACTTC.

This clone was seen a few times. This rearrangement joins TRBV27 to TRBJ1-5; D might be TRBD1 (5 bases). This CDR3 is 12 amino acids long. Germline CDR1 reads MNHEY; CDR2 reads SMNVEV (reference sequence). V was pared by 6 bases and J by 6 bases, with 9 bases between. CDR3 sequence reads: CASSPGSQPQHF. The CDR3 bases are TGTGCCAGCAGCCCAGGGAGTCAGCCCCAGCATTTT.

The J gene is TRBJ2-1, the V gene TRBV7-9, with D tentatively TRBD1 or TRBD2 (5 bases each). This CDR3 is 16 amino acids long. CDR1 is SEHNR, CDR2 FQNEAQ, per germline (reference sequence). V lost 9 bases, J lost 6 bases, and 24 bases lay in between. The CDR3 region has the DNA TGTGCCAGTTCGACTGAGGGACCCTTAGAGGGCAATGAGCAGTTCTTC. Protein sequence: CASSTEGPLEGNEQFF.

The chain combines TRBV7-9 with TRBJ2-7; tentatively, D is TRBD2 (5 bases). This CDR3 is built from 13 residues. V lost 2 bases, J lost 5 bases, and 10 bases lay in between. The V gene's germline CDR1 is SEHNR and CDR2 FQNEAQ (reference sequence). For the CDR3, the DNA is TGTGCCAGCAGCTTAAGCGGAGGTAACGAGCAGTACTTC. The encoded protein is CASSLSGGNEQYF.

The rearrangement joins TRBV6-1 to TRBJ2-7; D remains unclear. CDR3 size: 12 residues. V shed 8 bases and J shed 3 bases, with 11 bases lying between them. Germline lookup yields CDR1 MNHNS and CDR2 SASEGT. The CDR3 DNA follows: TGTGCCAGCCTGACACTAAACTACGAGCAGTACTTC. It codes for CASLTLNYEQYF.

This clone appeared a single time. The chain is built from TRBV5-1 and TRBJ2-7; D might be TRBD2 (6 bases). The CDR3 is 16 amino acids. Trimming took 0 bases from V and 3 from J, leaving 16 bases between them. Germline CDR1 is SGHRS and CDR2 is YFSETQ. The CDR3 region is CASSLDGAGRGYEQYF. The CDR3 DNA follows: TGCGCCAGCAGCTTGGATGGTGCGGGGAGAGGCTACGAGCAGTACTTC. The whole variable domain, filled in from reference TRBV5-1 and TRBJ2-7, reads KAGVTQTPRYLIKTRGQQVTLSCSPISGHRSVSWYQQTPGQGLQFLFEYFSETQRNKGNFPGRFSGRQFSNSRSEMNVSTLELGDSALYLCASSLDGAGRGYEQYFGPGTRLTVT.

The chain employs TRBV27 and TRBJ1-6; 10 nucleotides align to TRBD1. This CDR3 comprises 19 residues. V was clipped by 8 bases and J by 7 bases; unmatched bases: 20. Germline values: CDR1 MNHEY, CDR2 SMNVEV (reference sequence). DNA for the CDR3: TGTGCCAGCTCCTATAAAGCGGACAGGGGGTCGCAAACGAATTCACCCCTCCACTTT. Translation: CASSYKADRGSQTNSPLHF.

The V call is TRBV27, the J call TRBJ2-7; 9 bases are a match to TRBD1. After removal of 10 bases from V and 1 base from J, the junction contained 8 bases not matched to a gene. This CDR3 has 14 amino acids. The V gene's germline CDR1 is MNHEY and CDR2 SMNVEV (reference sequence). Here the CDR3 reads CATKTGGGSYEQYF. As DNA, the CDR3 is TGTGCCACCAAGACAGGGGGTGGTTCCTACGAGCAGTACTTC.

In its sample, this clone was seen once. J is TRBJ2-7 and V is TRBV27; the match to TRBD2 covers 12 bases. Germline assignment: CDR1 MNHEY and CDR2 SMNVEV (reference sequence). J gave up 5 bases and V 10 bases, and 6 bases lay outside the gene matches. CDR3 length equals 13 residues. For the CDR3, the DNA is TGTGCCACCGGTCTAGCGGGAGGGCACGAGCAGTACTTC. Translated, it gives CATGLAGGHEQYF.

This clone was detected only a few times. V is TRBV5-8 and J is TRBJ1-6; 7 bases are a match to TRBD1. This CDR3 region has 18 residues. Germline V lookup: CDR1 SGHTS, CDR2 YDEGEE. Trimming at V came to 2 bases and at J to 0 bases, leaving 8 bases not matched to a gene. CDR3 in DNA: TGTGCCAGCAGCTTCCGGACAGGAAGGAGCTCCTATAATTCACCCCTCCACTTT. It translates to CASSFRTGRSSYNSPLHF.

The chain employs TRBV4-2 and TRBJ2-1; D call uncertain. Germline loops: CDR1 LGHNA, CDR2 YNFKEQ. This CDR3 region has 16 residues. V was cut by 0 bases and J by 1 base, with 10 bases left in between. This CDR3 is CASSQDTAASYNEQFF. The CDR3 DNA reads as TGTGCCAGCAGCCAAGATACGGCAGCTTCCTACAATGAGCAGTTCTTC.

V gene TRBV9 combines with J gene TRBJ1-2; D possibly corresponds to TRBD1 (6 bases). Trimming removed 0 bases from V and 4 bases from J, with 19 bases in between. Germline values: CDR1 SGDLS, CDR2 YYNGEE. The CDR3 runs to 17 residues. This chain's CDR3 is CASSVDPTGTKFYGYTF. The CDR3 bases are TGTGCCAGCAGCGTAGACCCGACAGGCACGAAGTTCTATGGCTACACCTTC.

The CDR3 DNA follows: TGTGCCAGCAGTGACTACAGGGTTCTAGGGAACACTGAAGCTTTCTTT. This translates into CASSDYRVLGNTEAFF. The V call is TRBV6-1, the J call TRBJ1-1, with D perhaps matching TRBD1 (6 bases). Per germline, CDR1 MNHNS and CDR2 SASEGT. V was pared by 3 bases and J by 1 base, with 15 bases between. The CDR3 sequence is 16 residues long.

The J gene is TRBJ2-7, the V gene TRBV28, with D tentatively TRBD2 (6 bases). Between the trimmed V and J ends, which lost 5 bases and 3 bases, there was a span of 11 bases. This CDR3 is built from 13 residues. Germline values: CDR1 MDHEN, CDR2 SYDVKM. The CDR3: CASSPLGGYEQYF. DNA of the CDR3: TGTGCCAGCAGTCCCCTGGGGGGCTACGAGCAGTACTTC.

The chain recombines TRBV27 with TRBJ1-4, with 8 bases aligning to TRBD1. The CDR3 has 15 amino acids. Germline V gene lookup returns CDR1 MNHEY and CDR2 SMNVEV (reference sequence). V dropped 1 base and J dropped 7; count of bases not matched to a gene: 5. CDR3 nucleotides: TGTGCCAGCAGTTTATATGGACAGGGAGGTGAAAAACTGTTTTTT. It yields the protein CASSLYGQGGEKLFF.

This chain uses TRBV7-2 with TRBJ1-2; 8 nucleotides line up with TRBD1. The CDR3 is 15 amino acids. The J segment lost 3 bases and the V segment lost 0 bases, leaving 3 bases of the junction unmatched. CDR1 is SGHTA and CDR2 is FQGNSA in the germline V gene. The CDR3 here is CASSLARTGYYGYTF. The CDR3 nucleotides are TGTGCCAGCAGCTTAGCCCGGACAGGGTACTATGGCTACACCTTC.

The V call is TRBV7-6, the J call TRBJ2-4, with D maybe TRBD2 (7 bases). The CDR3 contains 15 residues. With 4 bases removed from V and 6 bases from J, the gap between germline ends came to 16 bases. Germline V lookup: CDR1 SGHVS, CDR2 FNYEAQ. The CDR3, as DNA: TGTGCCAGCAGCTCGAGGGGGGGCTTCGGAAACATTCAGTACTTC. It specifies CASSSRGGFGNIQYF.

This clone showed up just a few times. The V gene is TRBV4-1, the J gene TRBJ1-6; D is undetermined. The CDR3 loop spans 16 amino acids. V lost 0 bases and J 10 bases, leaving 16 bases between the germline ends. The germline gives CDR1 MGHRA, CDR2 YSYEKL. CDR3 residues: CASSQEGGSSASPLHF. In nucleotides, the CDR3 is TGCGCCAGCAGCCAAGAAGGAGGCAGCTCGGCCTCACCCCTCCACTTT.

The V call is TRBV7-9, the J call TRBJ1-2; 7 bases line up with TRBD1. J lost 2 bases, V lost 5 bases, and 8 bases had no gene match. This CDR3 comprises 15 residues. Germline CDR1 is SEHNR and CDR2 is FQNEAQ (reference sequence). The CDR3 spells CASSKRDRQNYGYTF. The CDR3 DNA reads as TGTGCCAGCAGCAAGCGGGACAGACAAAACTATGGCTACACCTTC. The full variable domain, its missing parts supplied by reference TRBV7-9 and TRBJ1-2, is DTGVSQNPRHKITKRGQNVTFRCDPISEHNRLYWYRQTLGQGPEFLTYFQNEAQLEKSRLLSDRFSAERPKGSFSTLEIQRTEQGDSAMYLCASSKRDRQNYGYTFGSGTRLTVV.

V usage is TRBV2 and J usage is TRBJ2-7, with D possibly matching TRBD1 (6 bases). With 10 bases removed from V and 0 bases from J, the gap between germline ends came to 13 bases. In germline, CDR1 is SNHLY, CDR2 FYNNEI. The CDR3 is 13 amino acids. The CDR3 coding sequence is TGTGCCATCACCGGGACAAACTCCTACGAGCAGTACTTC. Its translation: CAITGTNSYEQYF. The variable domain in full, completed from reference TRBV2 and TRBJ2-7, reads EPEVTQTPSHQVTQMGQEVILRCVPISNHLYFYWYRQILGQKVEFLVSFYNNEISEKSEIFDDQFSVERPDGSNFTLKIRSTKLEDSAMYFCAITGTNSYEQYFGPGTRLTVT.

The rearrangement links TRBV19 to TRBJ1-5, with TRBD1 as a possible D gene (5 bases). CDR3 length equals 16 residues. Deletions cut 4 bases from V and 4 bases from J, with 17 bases between. Per germline, CDR1 LNHDA and CDR2 SQIVND (reference sequence). CDR3 coding DNA: TGTGCCAGTAGTAGATACGCCGGGACCCCGAATCAGCCCCAGCATTTT. Translating gives CASSRYAGTPNQPQHF.

The rearrangement links TRBV6-5 to TRBJ1-6, with D maybe TRBD1 (5 bases). Looked up from germline, CDR1 is MNHEY and CDR2 is SVGAGI. There are 15 residues in the CDR3. The germline V and J ends were trimmed by 5 bases and 7 bases, with 15 bases remaining between them. The CDR3 is CASSPLPGRNSPLHF. CDR3 bases: TGTGCCAGCAGTCCCCTCCCGGGACGGAATTCACCCCTCCACTTT.

The chain is built from TRBV12-5 and TRBJ1-1; no firm D call. CDR3 size: 14 residues. Deletions cut 3 bases from V and 6 bases from J, with 14 bases between. The germline V gene has CDR1 LGHNT and CDR2 FRNRAP. CDR3 sequence (DNA): TGTGCTAGTGGTTTAACGGCTAAAATCTCTGAAGCTTTCTTT. Translated, it gives CASGLTAKISEAFF.

The V and J genes are TRBV6-4 and TRBJ2-2; 8 bases fit TRBD2. The length of the CDR3 is 14 residues. The V gene end was trimmed by 2 bases and the J gene end by 4 bases; junction bases not matched to a gene: 0. Germline lookup yields CDR1 MRHNA and CDR2 SNTAGT. CDR3 in DNA: TGTGCCAGCAGTGACGGGACTAGCACCGGGGAGCTGTTTTTT. This translates into CASSDGTSTGELFF.

This clone was picked up one time. V gene TRBV6-5 combines with J gene TRBJ2-1, with unresolved D. The CDR3 covers 12 residues. Germline V gene sequence: CDR1 MNHEY, CDR2 SVGAGI. V was trimmed by 6 bases and J by 11 bases, leaving 14 bases between them. CDR3 loop: CASRTRLQKQFF. The DNA for the CDR3 is TGTGCCAGCAGGACGCGTCTCCAAAAGCAGTTCTTC.

Regarding this clone: This sample also contains other DNA sequences that code for the same CDR3. The chain links TRBV5-1 to TRBJ2-3; 12 nucleotides match TRBD2. Looked up from germline, CDR1 is SGHRS and CDR2 is YFSETQ. The CDR3 has 15 amino acids. The trim removed 0 bases at V and 4 bases at J, leaving 0 bases unmatched. The CDR3 coding sequence is TGCGCCAGCAGCTTGGGACTAGCGGGAGCAGATACGCAGTATTTT. Its protein product is CASSLGLAGADTQYF. The complete variable domain, with remaining parts taken from reference TRBV5-1 and TRBJ2-3, reads KAGVTQTPRYLIKTRGQQVTLSCSPISGHRSVSWYQQTPGQGLQFLFEYFSETQRNKGNFPGRFSGRQFSNSRSEMNVSTLELGDSALYLCASSLGLAGADTQYFGPGTRLTVL.

The chain couples TRBV7-2 to TRBJ2-3, with 8 bases aligning to TRBD2. CDR3 length: 15 amino acids. Germline V gives CDR1 SGHTA, CDR2 FQGNSA. V was clipped by 5 bases and J by 2 bases; unmatched bases: 6. CDR3 protein: CASSREGSFTDTQYF. The DNA of the CDR3 is TGTGCCAGCAGCCGGGAGGGGTCCTTCACAGATACGCAGTATTTT.

The chain combines TRBV14 with TRBJ2-1; 8 bases match TRBD1. The germline V gene has CDR1 SGHDN and CDR2 FVKESK. J lost 0 bases, V lost 4 bases, and 11 bases had no gene match. The CDR3 is 18 residues long. CDR3 amino acids: CASSPSWNDRGSYNEQFF. The DNA of the CDR3 is TGTGCCAGCAGCCCAAGTTGGAATGACAGGGGCTCCTACAATGAGCAGTTCTTC.